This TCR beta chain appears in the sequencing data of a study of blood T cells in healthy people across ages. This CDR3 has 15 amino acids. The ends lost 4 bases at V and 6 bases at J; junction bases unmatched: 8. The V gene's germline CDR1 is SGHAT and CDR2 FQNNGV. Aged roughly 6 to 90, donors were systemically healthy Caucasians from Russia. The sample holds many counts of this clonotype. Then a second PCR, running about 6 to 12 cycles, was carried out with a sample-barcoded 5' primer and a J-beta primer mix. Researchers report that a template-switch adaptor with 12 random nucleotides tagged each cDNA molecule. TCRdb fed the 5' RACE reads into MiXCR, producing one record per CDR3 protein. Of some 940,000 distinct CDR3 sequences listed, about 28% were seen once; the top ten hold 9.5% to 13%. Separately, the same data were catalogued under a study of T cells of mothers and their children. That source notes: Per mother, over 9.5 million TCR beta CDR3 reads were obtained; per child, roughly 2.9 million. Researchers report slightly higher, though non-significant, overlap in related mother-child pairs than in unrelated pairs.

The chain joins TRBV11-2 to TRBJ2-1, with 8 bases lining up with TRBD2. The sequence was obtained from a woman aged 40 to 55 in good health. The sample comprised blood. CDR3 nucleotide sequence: TGTGCCAGCAGCTCCCCAGCGGGGGCGAGCAATGAGCAGTTCTTC. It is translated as CASSSPAGASNEQFF.